This T cell receptor (beta chain) emerged from a study of T cell changes during pregnancy in multiple sclerosis (dated by TCRdb to between 2017 and 2020). Regarding the research as a whole: The study looked at changes in the T cell repertoire across pregnancy in women with multiple sclerosis.

A remark on this clone: Its antigen has not been determined. No quality values exist for individual bases; no much larger clone is one base distant.

To prepare the library, the immunoSEQ multiplex PCR assay was applied. Here the immuneACCESS table is served through TCRdb, limited to in-frame sequences with V and J called. Missing clones are a known gap in these copies; in checked studies unresolved V genes cover under half, and the rest lacks a known reason. The sample profile shows tens of thousands of clones; 85% to 95% of them were found once. Jointly, the top ten make up approximately 0.91% of the sample. The germline V gene gives CDR1 as SNHLY and CDR2 as FYNNEI. The V and J ends are trimmed by 2 bases and 7 bases, leaving 14 bases between them. The CDR3 has 15 amino acids, counting the end cysteine and phenylalanine. Of the read, only the CDR3 DNA is kept; its 45 bases are in frame from base 1.

The material sequenced was CD4+ T cells from peripheral blood mononuclear cells, taken in the second trimester of pregnancy. This sequence was found in a female donor in good health, enrolled as a control in a pregnancy study. The sequence joins TRBV2 to TRBJ1-4; the best D guess is TRBD1, with 5 bases matching. The DNA reads as follows: TGTGCCAGCAGTGAATATAAGGGACTATCTGAAAAACTGTTTTTT. Its coded protein is CASSEYKGLSEKLFF.